The rows below give T cell receptor beta chains drawn from one sample of a study of early T cells in non-severe SARS-CoV-2 infection. TCRdb redid the calling of the 5' RACE reads with MiXCR, one entry per CDR3 protein. The table records more than 65,000 distinct CDR3 sequences, over 10% of them present only once. The sequenced sample was whole blood, obtained at baseline. Receptors originate from an adult who was a healthcare worker with PCR-confirmed SARS-CoV-2 infection or an uninfected control (not recorded which). CDR3s include the opening cysteine and the closing phenylalanine or tryptophan. The D gene is left open where the match is weak. The size entry is marked missing in some rows and otherwise reads once, few, many or a size class.

V	D	J	size	DNA	CDR3
TRBV6-2/TRBV6-3	-	TRBJ2-7	-	TGTGCCAGCAGTTACCTAGCTGGAGGGAACGAGCAGTACTTC	CASSYLAGGNEQYF
TRBV2	-	TRBJ2-6	few	TGTGCCAGCAGTGAAAGAAGCTCTGGGGCCAACGTCCTGACTTTC	CASSERSSGANVLTF
TRBV6-6	TRBD2	TRBJ2-7	-	TGTGCCAGCAGGCGAGCGGGGGGAGAATCCTACGAGCAGTACTTC	CASRRAGGESYEQYF
TRBV10-2	-	TRBJ1-1	-	TGCGCCAGCAGCCCGGAGGAGGGAAAGGCGAACACTGAAGCTTTCTTT	CASSPEEGKANTEAFF
TRBV11-2	-	TRBJ2-1	-	TGTGCCAGCAGCCGTACAGGGAACTACAATGAGCAGTTCTTC	CASSRTGNYNEQFF
TRBV6-5	-	TRBJ1-1	-	TGTGCCAGCAGTTACGGAAGAGGCAGGGCACACACTGAAGCTTTCTTT	CASSYGRGRAHTEAFF
TRBV10-3	-	TRBJ1-2	many	TGTGCCATCAACCCTTTGGGTTCGGTCTATGGCTACACCTTC	CAINPLGSVYGYTF
TRBV29-1	-	TRBJ1-4	many	TGCAGCGGTCAAAGGGGGGCAACTAATGAAAAACTGTTTTTT	CSGQRGATNEKLFF
TRBV29-1	-	TRBJ2-4	-	TGCAGCGTCATCACACTCGGCGCAGGGTCAAACATTCAGTACTTC	CSVITLGAGSNIQYF
TRBV4-3	-	TRBJ2-1	few	TGCGCCAGCAGCCAAGGTGAACTAATCTCCTACAATGAGCAGTTCTTC	CASSQGELISYNEQFF
TRBV2	-	TRBJ1-5	few	TGTGCCAGCAGTGATGCGGGGGTCGATAGCAATCAGCCCCAGCATTTT	CASSDAGVDSNQPQHF
TRBV12-3/TRBV12-4	-	TRBJ2-1	many	TGTGCCAGCAGTTTAGTAGGCTTCTCCTACAATGAGCAGTTCTTC	CASSLVGFSYNEQFF